This is a list of T cell receptor beta chains from one sample in a study of shared clonotypes between healthy human individuals. Only in-frame clones appear in the TCRdb table, and some are missing; sequencing was by immunoSEQ multiplex PCR. The sample consists of around 990,000 clones, 60% to 80% of them appearing once. The sequencing sample was made of memory CD4+ T cells from PBMCs. These receptors were collected from a man in his late teens or twenties in good health. Some clones in this sample may be carry-over from other donors' samples. The CDR3 runs from the conserved cysteine through the conserved F or W. The D gene is left open where the match is weak. Size is stated for part of the rows, as once, few or many counts, or as a class when the clone is expanded.

D gene: TRBD2; clone size: -; V gene: TRBV5-1; J gene: TRBJ2-3; CDR3 protein: CASSDRRTSGSLDTQYF; CDR3 DNA: TGCGCCAGCAGCGACCGGCGGACTAGCGGGAGTCTAGATACGCAGTATTTT
D gene: -; clone size: -; V gene: TRBV7-2; J gene: TRBJ2-5; CDR3 protein: CASSPPEWTQYF; CDR3 DNA: TGTGCCAGCAGCCCCCCGGAATGGACCCAGTACTTC
D gene: -; clone size: -; V gene: TRBV6-6; J gene: TRBJ2-7; CDR3 protein: CARYEQYF; CDR3 DNA: TGTGCCAGGTACGAGCAGTACTTC
D gene: TRBD1; clone size: -; V gene: TRBV7-3; J gene: TRBJ2-7; CDR3 protein: CASSSDRGTMYEQYF; CDR3 DNA: TGTGCCAGCAGCTCAGACAGGGGGACAATGTACGAGCAGTACTTC
D gene: TRBD2; clone size: few; V gene: TRBV15; J gene: TRBJ2-3; CDR3 protein: CATSTREETDTQYF; CDR3 DNA: TGTGCCACCAGCACGCGGGAGGAAACAGATACGCAGTATTTT
D gene: -; clone size: -; V gene: TRBV5-1; J gene: TRBJ1-1; CDR3 protein: CASSEARMNTEAFF; CDR3 DNA: TGCGCCAGCAGCGAGGCTAGAATGAACACTGAAGCTTTCTTT
D gene: -; clone size: -; V gene: TRBV5-1; J gene: TRBJ2-5; CDR3 protein: CASSVGTQYQETQYF; CDR3 DNA: TGCGCCAGCAGCGTAGGGACACAGTACCAAGAGACCCAGTACTTC
D gene: -; clone size: -; V gene: TRBV7-9; J gene: TRBJ2-1; CDR3 protein: CASRSTGYNEQFF; CDR3 DNA: TGTGCCAGCCGGTCGACAGGCTACAATGAGCAGTTCTTC
D gene: -; clone size: once; V gene: TRBV7-2; J gene: TRBJ1-1; CDR3 protein: CASSSTERGNTEAFF; CDR3 DNA: TGTGCCAGCAGCAGTACAGAGAGGGGGAACACTGAAGCTTTCTTT
D gene: -; clone size: -; V gene: TRBV27; J gene: TRBJ2-5; CDR3 protein: CASSLRALQETQYF; CDR3 DNA: TGTGCCAGCAGTTTGCGGGCCCTACAAGAGACCCAGTACTTC
D gene: TRBD2; clone size: -; V gene: TRBV7-3; J gene: TRBJ2-3; CDR3 protein: CASSRTSGRTDTQYF; CDR3 DNA: TGTGCCAGCAGTCGTACTAGCGGTCGCACAGATACGCAGTATTTT
D gene: -; clone size: -; V gene: TRBV5-1; J gene: TRBJ1-1; CDR3 protein: CASSAHGPRTEAFF; CDR3 DNA: TGCGCCAGCAGCGCCCACGGGCCGCGAACTGAAGCTTTCTTT
D gene: -; clone size: -; V gene: TRBV28; J gene: TRBJ2-3; CDR3 protein: CASNPGTDTQYF; CDR3 DNA: TGTGCCAGTAATCCGGGGACAGATACGCAGTATTTT
D gene: -; clone size: -; V gene: TRBV7-9; J gene: TRBJ2-7; CDR3 protein: CASSLGGTRYEQYF; CDR3 DNA: TGTGCCAGCAGCTTAGGAGGGACACGTTACGAGCAGTACTTC
D gene: -; clone size: -; V gene: TRBV7-2; J gene: TRBJ2-7; CDR3 protein: CASSRTAPAYEQYF; CDR3 DNA: TGTGCCAGCAGCCGGACAGCCCCTGCCTACGAGCAGTACTTC
D gene: -; clone size: -; V gene: TRBV5-1; J gene: TRBJ2-7; CDR3 protein: CASSILAYTYEQYF; CDR3 DNA: TGCGCCAGCAGCATACTAGCTTATACCTACGAGCAGTACTTC
D gene: -; clone size: -; V gene: TRBV2; J gene: TRBJ2-5; CDR3 protein: CASSVNGGETQYF; CDR3 DNA: TGTGCCAGCAGTGTCAACGGAGGGGAGACCCAGTACTTC
D gene: -; clone size: -; V gene: TRBV4-3; J gene: TRBJ1-5; CDR3 protein: CASSQDRGESQPQHF; CDR3 DNA: TGCGCCAGCAGCCAAGATAGGGGGGAGAGTCAGCCCCAGCATTTT
D gene: -; clone size: -; V gene: TRBV7-9; J gene: TRBJ2-1; CDR3 protein: CASSLGVSADEQFF; CDR3 DNA: TGTGCCAGCAGCTTAGGCGTCTCCGCCGATGAGCAGTTCTTC
D gene: -; clone size: few; V gene: TRBV18; J gene: TRBJ2-5; CDR3 protein: CASSPDGSSETQYF; CDR3 DNA: TGTGCCAGCTCACCAGACGGGAGTTCTGAGACCCAGTACTTC
D gene: TRBD1; clone size: -; V gene: TRBV2; J gene: TRBJ2-7; CDR3 protein: CASSKEQGSYEQYF; CDR3 DNA: TGTGCCAGCAGCAAGGAACAGGGGTCCTACGAGCAGTACTTC
D gene: TRBD1; clone size: -; V gene: TRBV19; J gene: TRBJ1-4; CDR3 protein: CASRTQGADEKLFF; CDR3 DNA: TGTGCCAGTAGAACACAGGGGGCCGATGAAAAACTGTTTTTT